This T cell receptor (beta chain) was captured by sequencing in a study of beta chain features in type 1 diabetes. Notes on the study in general: All four CD4+ subsets of Type 1 diabetes patients contained TCRB CDR3s that were moderately but significantly shorter. Comparison showed that naive, central memory and Treg TCRB repertoires appeared more similar among patients than among healthy donors. The study found fewer insertions and more deletions at VDJ junctions in type 1 diabetes patients.

Germline V gives CDR1 SGDLS, CDR2 YYNGEE. CDR3 length: 15 amino acids. The trim removed 0 bases at V and 4 bases at J, leaving 7 bases unmatched. Investigators reverse transcribed all isolated RNA, so they sequenced expressed TCRB transcripts. Generated by immunoSEQ multiplex PCR, the TCRdb table keeps only in-frame clones and is missing some. There are hundreds of thousands of clones in the sample; approximately 15% occur only once, and under 8.5% lies in the top ten. This clone has only a few counts. Its antigen is currently unknown. This receptor was identified in a man between 25 and 39 years old in good health. Sequencing input: central memory CD4+ T cells from blood. This rearrangement joins TRBV9 to TRBJ2-7; 7 bases are shared with TRBD2. This chain's CDR3 is CASSVDPGGTYEQYF. CDR3 bases: TGTGCCAGCAGCGTAGATCCGGGAGGAACTTACGAGCAGTACTTC.